This T cell receptor beta chain was recorded in a study of blood T cell repertoires in COVID-19. Germline CDR1 SGHRS, CDR2 YFSETQ. This CDR3 comprises 18 residues. The V and J ends lost 0 bases and 0 bases, in that order; junction bases with no gene match: 6. Original methodology: From reference gene primer amplification, estimates of nucleated cell counts were derived. Some clones are missing from TCRdb's copy, which holds only in-frame ones; the method was immunoSEQ multiplex PCR. D and trimming come from the DNA, and the V and J calls and clone size come from that table. The table has 220,000 or so clones, more than 75% seen once; the top ten hold roughly 2%.

The rearrangement joins TRBV5-1 to TRBJ2-2; 9 nucleotides line up with TRBD1. This receptor was obtained from a woman in her 50s who had recovered from COVID-19. The sequencing input was PBMCs or T cells enriched from blood (not recorded which). The CDR3 DNA is TGCGCCAGCAGCTTGGACAGGGGGCCCCACACGAACACCGGGGAGCTGTTTTTT. Residues: CASSLDRGPHTNTGELFF.